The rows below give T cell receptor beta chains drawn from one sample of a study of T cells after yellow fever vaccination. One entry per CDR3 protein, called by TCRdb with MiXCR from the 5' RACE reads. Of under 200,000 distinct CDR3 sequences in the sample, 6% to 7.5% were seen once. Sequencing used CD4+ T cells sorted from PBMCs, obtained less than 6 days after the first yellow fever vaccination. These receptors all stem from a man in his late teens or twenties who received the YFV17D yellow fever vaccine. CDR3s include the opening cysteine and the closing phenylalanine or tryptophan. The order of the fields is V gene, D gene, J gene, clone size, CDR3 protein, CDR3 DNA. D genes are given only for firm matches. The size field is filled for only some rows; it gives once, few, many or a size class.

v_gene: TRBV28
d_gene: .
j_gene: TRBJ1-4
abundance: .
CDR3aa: CASSLGGLSPARGEKLFF
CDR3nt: TGTGCCAGCAGTTTGGGGGGACTCTCCCCTGCACGGGGTGAAAAACTGTTTTTT

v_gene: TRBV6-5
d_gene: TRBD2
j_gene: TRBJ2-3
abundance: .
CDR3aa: CASSNHPPAGGDTDTQYF
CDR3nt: TGTGCCAGCAGTAACCACCCCCCAGCGGGGGGCGACACAGATACGCAGTATTTT

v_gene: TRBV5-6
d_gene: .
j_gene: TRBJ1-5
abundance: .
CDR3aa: CASSLSVRSNQPQHF
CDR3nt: TGTGCCAGCAGCTTGTCAGTACGTAGCAATCAGCCCCAGCATTTT

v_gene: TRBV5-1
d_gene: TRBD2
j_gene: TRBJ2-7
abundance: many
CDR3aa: CASSFSQAGGEQYF
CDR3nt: TGCGCCAGCAGCTTTTCCCAAGCGGGGGGCGAGCAGTACTTC

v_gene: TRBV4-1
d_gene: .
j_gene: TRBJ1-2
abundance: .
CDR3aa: CASTQARTAAIDGYTF
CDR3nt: TGCGCCAGCACCCAAGCGAGGACAGCCGCTATAGATGGCTACACCTTC

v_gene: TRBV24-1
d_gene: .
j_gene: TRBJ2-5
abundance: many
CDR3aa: CATSDSRRAETQYF
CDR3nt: TGTGCCACCAGTGATTCCCGCAGGGCTGAGACCCAGTACTTC

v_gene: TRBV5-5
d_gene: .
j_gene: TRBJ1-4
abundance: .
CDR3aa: CASSVVQGPTNEKLFF
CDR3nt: TGTGCCAGCAGCGTGGTACAGGGCCCAACTAATGAAAAACTGTTTTTT

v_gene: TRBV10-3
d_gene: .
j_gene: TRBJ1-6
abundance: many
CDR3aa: CAINGGRDNSPLHF
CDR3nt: TGTGCCATCAACGGGGGTCGCGATAATTCACCCCTCCACTTT

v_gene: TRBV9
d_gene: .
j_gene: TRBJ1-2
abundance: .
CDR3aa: CASRGGQRGDYGYTF
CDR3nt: TGTGCCAGTCGTGGAGGACAGCGAGGAGACTATGGCTACACCTTC

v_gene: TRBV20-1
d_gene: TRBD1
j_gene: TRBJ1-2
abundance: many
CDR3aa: CSARRRTGGSVGYTF
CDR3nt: TGCAGTGCTAGGAGACGGACAGGGGGCTCTGTTGGCTACACCTTC

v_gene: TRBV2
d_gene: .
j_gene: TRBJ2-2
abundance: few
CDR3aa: CASRAEPNTGELFF
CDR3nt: TGTGCCAGCAGGGCAGAACCGAACACCGGGGAGCTGTTTTTT

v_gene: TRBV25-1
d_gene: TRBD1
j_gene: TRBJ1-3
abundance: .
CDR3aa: CASSAMGQGSGNTIYF
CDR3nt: TGTGCCAGCAGTGCGATGGGACAGGGATCTGGAAACACCATATATTTT